Sequencing of this TCR beta chain was carried out in a study of vaccination effects on CD4 cells after COVID-19. The data were produced by immunoSEQ multiplex PCR, yet TCRdb's version contains in-frame clones alone and is incomplete. Among 70,000 or so clones listed, approximately 71% were seen once. With respect to this clone: Its matching antigen is unknown.

Study-level points and caveats: In vaccinees who were healthy, merely 1 out of 255 vaccine-induced clones cross-reacted with common cold coronaviruses.

When ten to eleven days of culture had elapsed, CD4+ T cells were isolated. No vaccinee had earlier SARS-CoV-2 infection, and nucleocapsid antibodies were negative. Trimming stripped 0 bases from V and 9 bases from J, with 10 bases between. The CDR3 is 13 residues long. The germline CDR1 and CDR2 sequences are SGDLS and YYNGEE. This chain uses TRBV9 with TRBJ2-1; tentative D call: TRBD2 (5 bases). The TCR originated in a human donor who received a COVID-19 vaccine. This specimen was CD4+ T cells from PBMCs cultured without peptide, taken before COVID-19 vaccination. CDR3 loop: CASSVVQSGEQFF. The CDR3 DNA reads TGTGCCAGCAGCGTAGTACAGAGCGGTGAGCAGTTCTTC.